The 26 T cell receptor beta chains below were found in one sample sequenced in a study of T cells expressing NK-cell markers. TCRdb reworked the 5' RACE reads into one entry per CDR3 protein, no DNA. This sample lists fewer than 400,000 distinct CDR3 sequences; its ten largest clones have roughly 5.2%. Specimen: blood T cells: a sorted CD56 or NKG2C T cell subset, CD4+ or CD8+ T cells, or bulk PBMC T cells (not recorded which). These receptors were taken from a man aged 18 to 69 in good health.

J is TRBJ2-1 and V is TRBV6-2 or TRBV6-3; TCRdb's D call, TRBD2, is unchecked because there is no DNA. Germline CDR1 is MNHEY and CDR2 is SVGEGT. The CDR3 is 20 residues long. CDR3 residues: CASSYSGTSGGDSSYNEQFF.

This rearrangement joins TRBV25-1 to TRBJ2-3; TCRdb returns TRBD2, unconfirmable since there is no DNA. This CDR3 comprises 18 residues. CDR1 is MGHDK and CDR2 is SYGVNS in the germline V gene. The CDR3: CASSELAGGFTSTDTQYF. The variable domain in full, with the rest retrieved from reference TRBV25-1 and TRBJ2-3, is EADIYQTPRYLVIGTGKKITLECSQTMGHDKMYWYQQDPGMELHLIHYSYGVNSTEKGDLSSESTVSRIRTEHFPLTLESARPSHTSQYLCASSELAGGFTSTDTQYFGPGTRLTVL.

CDR3 region: CASSHTGVGQPQHF. The chain links TRBV6-1 to TRBJ1-5; TCRdb indicates TRBD1, and absent DNA this call remains unverified. Germline V gene lookup returns CDR1 MNHNS and CDR2 SASEGT. The CDR3 is 14 residues long.

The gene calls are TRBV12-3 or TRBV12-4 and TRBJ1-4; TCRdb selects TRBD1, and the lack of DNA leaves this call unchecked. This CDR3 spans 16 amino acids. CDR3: CASRFSTGWSKEKLFF.

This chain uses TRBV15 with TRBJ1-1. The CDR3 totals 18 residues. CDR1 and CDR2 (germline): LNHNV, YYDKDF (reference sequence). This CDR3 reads CATSREISGTGVNTEAFF.

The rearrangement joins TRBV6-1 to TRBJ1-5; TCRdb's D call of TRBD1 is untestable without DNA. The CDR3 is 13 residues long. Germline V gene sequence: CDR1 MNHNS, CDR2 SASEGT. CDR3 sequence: CASSEHRHQPQHF.

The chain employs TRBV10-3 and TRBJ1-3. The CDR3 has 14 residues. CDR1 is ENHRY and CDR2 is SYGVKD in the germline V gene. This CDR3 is CAIRDTSVRNTIYF.

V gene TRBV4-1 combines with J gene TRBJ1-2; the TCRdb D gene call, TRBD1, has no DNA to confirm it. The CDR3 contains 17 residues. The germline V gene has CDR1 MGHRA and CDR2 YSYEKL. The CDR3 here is CASSRAPTEGTNYGYTF.

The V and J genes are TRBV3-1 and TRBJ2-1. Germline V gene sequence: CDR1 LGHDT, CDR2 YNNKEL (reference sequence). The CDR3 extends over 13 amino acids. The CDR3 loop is CASSQARTAEQFF.

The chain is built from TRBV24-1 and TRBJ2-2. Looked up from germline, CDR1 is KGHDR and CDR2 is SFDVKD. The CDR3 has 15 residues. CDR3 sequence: CATSDFGRQTGELFF.

CDR3 in amino acids: CASSQTRTGGLFYTDTQYF. This chain connects TRBV4-2 to TRBJ2-3; TCRdb's D call, TRBD1, is unchecked because there is no DNA. CDR3 length: 19 amino acids. Germline V lookup: CDR1 LGHNA, CDR2 YNFKEQ.

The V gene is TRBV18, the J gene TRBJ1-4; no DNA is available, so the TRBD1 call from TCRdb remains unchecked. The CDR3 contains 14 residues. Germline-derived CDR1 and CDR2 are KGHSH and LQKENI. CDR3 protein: CASSPETGGFRLFF.

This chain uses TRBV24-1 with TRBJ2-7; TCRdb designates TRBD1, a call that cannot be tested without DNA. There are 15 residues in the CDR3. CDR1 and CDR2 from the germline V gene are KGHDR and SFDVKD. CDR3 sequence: CATSFFPGKEYEQYF.

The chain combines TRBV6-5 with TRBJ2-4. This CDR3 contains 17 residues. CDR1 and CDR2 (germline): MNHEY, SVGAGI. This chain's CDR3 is CASSYLAVKGAKNIQYF.

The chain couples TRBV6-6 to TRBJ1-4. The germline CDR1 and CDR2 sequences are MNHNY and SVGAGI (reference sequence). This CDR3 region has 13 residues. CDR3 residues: CASSYRINEKLFF.

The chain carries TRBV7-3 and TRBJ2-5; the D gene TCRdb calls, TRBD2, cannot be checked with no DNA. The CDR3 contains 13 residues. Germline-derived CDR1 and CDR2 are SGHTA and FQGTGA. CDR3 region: CASSTTSLETQYF.

CDR3 amino acids: CASSLRAREETQYF. The chain carries TRBV7-2 and TRBJ2-5. Germline values: CDR1 SGHTA, CDR2 FQGNSA. This CDR3 has 14 residues.

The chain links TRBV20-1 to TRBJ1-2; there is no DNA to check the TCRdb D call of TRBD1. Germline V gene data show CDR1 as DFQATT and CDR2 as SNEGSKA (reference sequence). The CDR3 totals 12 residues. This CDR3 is CIPMGGGYGYTF.

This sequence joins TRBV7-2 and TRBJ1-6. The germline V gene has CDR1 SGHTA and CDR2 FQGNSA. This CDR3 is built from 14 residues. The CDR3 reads CASSPNGRNSPLHF.

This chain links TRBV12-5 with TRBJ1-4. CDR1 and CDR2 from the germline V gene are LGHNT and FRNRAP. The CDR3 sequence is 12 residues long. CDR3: CASGLVDEKLFF. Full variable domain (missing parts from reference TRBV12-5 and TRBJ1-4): DARVTQTPRHKVTEMGQEVTMRCQPILGHNTVFWYRQTMMQGLELLAYFRNRAPLDDSGMPKDRFSAEMPDATLATLKIQPSEPRDSAVYFCASGLVDEKLFFGSGTQLSVL.

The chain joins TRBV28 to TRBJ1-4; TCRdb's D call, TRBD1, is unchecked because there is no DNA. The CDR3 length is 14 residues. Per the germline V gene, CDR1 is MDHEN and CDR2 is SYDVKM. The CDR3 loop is CASRLTGPREKLFF.

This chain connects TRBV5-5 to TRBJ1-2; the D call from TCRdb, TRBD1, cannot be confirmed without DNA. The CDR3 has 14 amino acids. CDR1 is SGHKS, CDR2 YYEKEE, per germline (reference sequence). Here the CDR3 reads CASSPRDRNYGYTF.

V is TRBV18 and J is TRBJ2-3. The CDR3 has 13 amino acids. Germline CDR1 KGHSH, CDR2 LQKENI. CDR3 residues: CASSNLAPDTQYF.

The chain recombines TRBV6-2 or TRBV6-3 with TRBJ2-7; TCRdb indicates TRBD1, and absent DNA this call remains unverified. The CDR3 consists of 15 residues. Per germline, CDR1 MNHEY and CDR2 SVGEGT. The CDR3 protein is CASSPPRGYSYEQYF.

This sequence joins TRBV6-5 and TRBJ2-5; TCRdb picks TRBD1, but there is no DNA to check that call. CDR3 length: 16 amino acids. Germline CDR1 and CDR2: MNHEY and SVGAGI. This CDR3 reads CASSFHGQGAQWTQYF.

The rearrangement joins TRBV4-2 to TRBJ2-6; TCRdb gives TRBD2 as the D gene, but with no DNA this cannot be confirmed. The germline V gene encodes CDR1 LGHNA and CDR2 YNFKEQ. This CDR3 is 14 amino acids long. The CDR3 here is CASSQGAGANVLTF.